Given below is one T cell receptor beta chain in context. This specimen comes from a study of blood T cell repertoires in COVID-19. Study details: The United States, Italy and Spain provided the acute and convalescent COVID-19 samples. PBMCs, B-cell-depleted T cells, or T cells were the source of the cDNA or gDNA that made up the material.

Patients in Seattle were enrolled during active infection, then followed longitudinally. Authors' methods: Estimation of nucleated cell counts was performed using reference gene primer amplification. TCRdb keeps only in-frame clones here, not all; method: immunoSEQ multiplex PCR. That table is the source of V, J and clone size, and D and trimming were worked out from the DNA. This sample yields a few hundred thousand clones, of which 86% are seen a single time; roughly 6.6% belongs to the top ten. The receptor was derived from a woman aged 60-70 years with COVID-19, enrolled during active disease. Sequencing was performed on peripheral blood.

CDR3 region: CASSSGHSASGDNEQFF. For the CDR3, the DNA is TGTGCCAGCAGCTCAGGGCACTCGGCTAGCGGGGACAATGAGCAGTTCTTC. This chain links TRBV7-9 with TRBJ2-1; the match to TRBD2 covers 9 bases. CDR1 is SEHNR, CDR2 FQNEAQ, per germline (reference sequence). This CDR3 is 17 amino acids long. The V and J ends lost 4 bases and 5 bases, in that order; junction bases with no gene match: 12.